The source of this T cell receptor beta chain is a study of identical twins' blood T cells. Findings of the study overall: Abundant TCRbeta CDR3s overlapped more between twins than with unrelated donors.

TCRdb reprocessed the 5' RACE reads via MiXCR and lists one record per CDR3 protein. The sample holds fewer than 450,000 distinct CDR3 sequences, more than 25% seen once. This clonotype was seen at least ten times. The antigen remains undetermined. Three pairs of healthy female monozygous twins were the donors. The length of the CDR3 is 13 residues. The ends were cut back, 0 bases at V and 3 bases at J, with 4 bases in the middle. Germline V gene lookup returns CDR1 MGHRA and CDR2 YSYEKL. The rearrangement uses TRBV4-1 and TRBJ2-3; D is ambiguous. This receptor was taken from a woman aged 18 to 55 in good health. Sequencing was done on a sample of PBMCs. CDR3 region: CASSQDTTDTQYF. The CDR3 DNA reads TGCGCCAGCAGCCAAGATACAACAGATACGCAGTATTTT.